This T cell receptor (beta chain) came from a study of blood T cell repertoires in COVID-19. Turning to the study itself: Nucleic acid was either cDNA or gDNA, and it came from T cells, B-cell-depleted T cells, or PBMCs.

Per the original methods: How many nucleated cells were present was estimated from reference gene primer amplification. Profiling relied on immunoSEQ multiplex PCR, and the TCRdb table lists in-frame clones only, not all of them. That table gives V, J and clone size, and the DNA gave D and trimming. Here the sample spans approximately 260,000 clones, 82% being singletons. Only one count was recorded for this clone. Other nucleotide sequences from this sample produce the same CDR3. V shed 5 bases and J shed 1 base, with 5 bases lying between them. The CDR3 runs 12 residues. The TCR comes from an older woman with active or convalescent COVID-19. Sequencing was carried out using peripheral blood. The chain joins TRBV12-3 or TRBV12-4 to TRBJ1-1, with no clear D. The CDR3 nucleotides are TGTGCCAGCAGTCCCGGGAACACTGAAGCTTTCTTT. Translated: CASSPGNTEAFF.